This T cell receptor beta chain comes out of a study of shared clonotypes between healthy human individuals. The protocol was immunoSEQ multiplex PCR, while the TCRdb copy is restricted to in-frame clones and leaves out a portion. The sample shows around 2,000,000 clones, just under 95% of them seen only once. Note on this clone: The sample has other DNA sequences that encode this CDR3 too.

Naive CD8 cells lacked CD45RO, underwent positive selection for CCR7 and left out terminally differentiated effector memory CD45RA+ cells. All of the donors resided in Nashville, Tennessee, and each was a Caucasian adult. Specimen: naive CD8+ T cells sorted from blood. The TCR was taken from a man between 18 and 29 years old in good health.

The CDR3 loop is CASSLGALYEQYF. As DNA, the CDR3 is TGTGCCAGCAGCTTGGGGGCATTATACGAGCAGTACTTC. The chain carries TRBV5-6 and TRBJ2-7; D remains unclear. CDR1 is SGHDT, CDR2 YYEEEE, per germline. CDR3 size: 13 residues. Trimming left V 0 bases short and J 4 bases short, with 8 bases between.